This is a list of T cell receptor beta chains from one sample in a study of PD-1 blockade in classical Hodgkin lymphoma. TCRdb's table, derived via immunoSEQ multiplex PCR, lists solely in-frame clones and lacks some. The sample includes some 46,000 clones, around three quarters of them seen just once. The sample in question was peripheral blood mononuclear cells (PBMCs), obtained before the second cycle of nivolumab. The source is a human donor with classical Hodgkin lymphoma. CDR3s include the opening cysteine and the closing phenylalanine or tryptophan. A D gene is named only where the DNA matches it firmly. Not all rows give a size; the values are once, few, many and, for expanded clones, a class.

size: .; length: 16; V: TRBV4-1; D: .; J: TRBJ1-5; CDR3: CASSQDSPSFNQPQHF; DNA: TGCGCCAGCAGCCAAGATTCCCCCAGCTTCAATCAGCCCCAGCATTTT
size: .; length: 14; V: TRBV28; D: .; J: TRBJ1-2; CDR3: CASRPPTSNYGYTF; DNA: TGTGCCAGCAGGCCCCCAACCTCTAACTATGGCTACACCTTC
size: once; length: 15; V: TRBV5-5; D: .; J: TRBJ2-1; CDR3: CASSLGSNPGNEQFF; DNA: TGTGCCAGCAGCTTGGGTTCAAACCCGGGGAATGAGCAGTTCTTC
size: .; length: 16; V: TRBV5-1; D: TRBD2; J: TRBJ2-3; CDR3: CASSERTSGTTDTQYF; DNA: TGCGCCAGCAGCGAGCGTACTAGCGGGACCACAGATACGCAGTATTTT
size: .; length: 15; V: TRBV4-1; D: .; J: TRBJ2-2; CDR3: CASSQDLGVAGELFF; DNA: TGCGCCAGCAGCCAAGATTTGGGCGTAGCCGGGGAGCTGTTTTTT
size: once; length: 16; V: TRBV28; D: .; J: TRBJ2-7; CDR3: CASSFNSRSDSYEQYF; DNA: TGTGCCAGCAGTTTTAATTCGCGTTCAGATTCCTACGAGCAGTACTTC
size: .; length: 16; V: TRBV5-1; D: TRBD2; J: TRBJ2-1; CDR3: CASSKSDGGLWNEQFF; DNA: TGCGCCAGCAGTAAATCGGACGGGGGGTTGTGGAATGAGCAGTTCTTC
size: .; length: 15; V: TRBV18; D: .; J: TRBJ2-7; CDR3: CASSPGTASSYEQYF; DNA: TGTGCCAGCTCACCAGGGACGGCGAGCTCCTACGAGCAGTACTTC
size: few; length: 14; V: TRBV5-1; D: .; J: TRBJ1-4; CDR3: CASSFTGWNEKLFF; DNA: TGCGCCAGCAGCTTCACAGGGTGGAATGAAAAACTGTTTTTT
size: .; length: 15; V: TRBV11-2; D: TRBD1; J: TRBJ2-7; CDR3: CASSFLRDRPYEQYF; DNA: TGTGCCAGCAGCTTCCTCCGGGACAGACCCTACGAGCAGTACTTC
size: .; length: 16; V: TRBV6-7; D: TRBD2; J: TRBJ2-7; CDR3: CASRSILAGGLYEQYF; DNA: TGTGCCAGCAGATCCATTCTAGCGGGGGGTCTCTACGAGCAGTACTTC
size: .; length: 16; V: TRBV15; D: .; J: TRBJ2-2; CDR3: CATSRVDRGHPGELFF; DNA: TGTGCCACCAGCAGAGTCGATAGGGGCCACCCCGGGGAGCTGTTTTTT
size: .; length: 18; V: TRBV11-3; D: TRBD1; J: TRBJ2-2; CDR3: CASSWFTPGQGRTGELFF; DNA: TGTGCCAGCAGCTGGTTTACCCCGGGACAGGGACGCACCGGGGAGCTGTTTTTT
size: few; length: 14; V: TRBV7-9; D: .; J: TRBJ2-5; CDR3: CASSSSRVKETQYF; DNA: TGTGCCAGCAGCTCCAGCCGGGTTAAAGAGACCCAGTACTTC
size: .; length: 15; V: TRBV2; D: .; J: TRBJ1-1; CDR3: CASSERGRANTEAFF; DNA: TGTGCCAGCAGTGAAAGGGGCAGGGCGAACACTGAAGCTTTCTTT
size: .; length: 14; V: TRBV7-2; D: TRBD1; J: TRBJ2-1; CDR3: CASSFRTQGDEQFF; DNA: TGTGCCAGCAGCTTCCGGACCCAGGGGGATGAGCAGTTCTTC
size: .; length: 15; V: TRBV2; D: .; J: TRBJ2-6; CDR3: CASSETRSGTNVLTF; DNA: TGTGCCAGCAGTGAAACTAGGAGTGGGACCAACGTCCTGACTTTC
size: .; length: 16; V: TRBV4-1; D: TRBD1; J: TRBJ1-4; CDR3: CASSHRDRGPNEKLFF; DNA: TGCGCCAGCAGCCACCGCGACAGGGGCCCGAATGAAAAACTGTTTTTT
size: .; length: 15; V: TRBV2; D: TRBD1; J: TRBJ1-1; CDR3: CASRPGQGFNTEAFF; DNA: TGTGCCAGCAGGCCGGGACAGGGATTTAACACTGAAGCTTTCTTT
size: .; length: 16; V: TRBV5-1; D: .; J: TRBJ1-3; CDR3: CASSLGPQSSGNTIYF; DNA: TGCGCCAGCAGCTTGGGACCCCAGAGCTCTGGAAACACCATATATTTT
size: .; length: 16; V: TRBV27; D: TRBD2; J: TRBJ2-7; CDR3: CASSSFGLAGAYEQYF; DNA: TGTGCCAGCAGTTCGTTCGGACTAGCGGGAGCCTACGAGCAGTACTTC
size: .; length: 13; V: TRBV11-2; D: .; J: TRBJ1-2; CDR3: CASSFQGNYGYTF; DNA: TGTGCCAGCAGCTTCCAGGGGAACTATGGCTACACCTTC
size: .; length: 13; V: TRBV7-2; D: .; J: TRBJ1-2; CDR3: CASSPATVRGYTF; DNA: TGTGCCAGCAGCCCTGCCACAGTTCGAGGCTACACCTTC
size: .; length: 16; V: TRBV21-1; D: .; J: TRBJ2-1; CDR3: CASSPPGSGFYNEQFF; DNA: TGTGCCAGCAGCCCCCCGGGGAGCGGCTTTTACAATGAGCAGTTCTTC
size: .; length: 11; V: TRBV6-1; D: .; J: TRBJ2-7; CDR3: CASSELEWQYF; DNA: TGTGCCAGCAGTGAACTTGAGTGGCAGTACTTC
size: few; length: 11; V: TRBV7-2; D: .; J: TRBJ1-1; CDR3: CASSFPGAAFF; DNA: TGTGCCAGCAGCTTCCCGGGGGCAGCTTTCTTT
size: .; length: 17; V: TRBV5-1; D: TRBD1; J: TRBJ1-2; CDR3: CASSSFGGGLINYGYTF; DNA: TGCGCCAGCAGCTCGTTTGGAGGGGGCCTTATTAACTATGGCTACACCTTC
size: .; length: 17; V: TRBV7-9; D: .; J: TRBJ2-7; CDR3: CASSLAVAGLLSYEQYF; DNA: TGTGCCAGCAGCTTAGCGGTGGCGGGACTCCTTTCCTACGAGCAGTACTTC
size: many; length: 15; V: TRBV28; D: .; J: TRBJ2-2; CDR3: CASSPTDANTGELFF; DNA: TGTGCCAGCAGTCCGACAGACGCGAACACCGGGGAGCTGTTTTTT
size: once; length: 13; V: TRBV6-6; D: .; J: TRBJ2-7; CDR3: CASSYQSTYEQYF; DNA: TGTGCCAGCAGTTACCAGTCCACCTACGAGCAGTACTTC
size: .; length: 14; V: TRBV30; D: .; J: TRBJ1-3; CDR3: CAWSPGFSGNTIYF; DNA: TGTGCCTGGAGTCCGGGATTCTCTGGAAACACCATATATTTT
size: .; length: 15; V: TRBV28; D: .; J: TRBJ1-6; CDR3: CASSFSGGDGSPLHF; DNA: TGTGCCAGCAGTTTCTCCGGGGGCGACGGTTCACCCCTCCACTTT
size: .; length: 17; V: TRBV10-3; D: TRBD1; J: TRBJ1-5; CDR3: CAISETIPGQGYQPQHF; DNA: TGTGCCATCAGTGAAACGATTCCGGGACAGGGTTATCAGCCCCAGCATTTT
size: .; length: 14; V: TRBV28; D: TRBD1; J: TRBJ1-4; CDR3: CASSLGTGGRLWFF; DNA: TGTGCCAGCAGCTTGGGGACAGGGGGCCGGCTATGGTTTTTT
size: .; length: 14; V: TRBV7-3; D: TRBD1; J: TRBJ2-2; CDR3: CASSMGQGLRELFF; DNA: TGTGCCAGCAGCATGGGACAGGGGTTACGGGAGCTGTTTTTT
size: .; length: 15; V: TRBV18; D: TRBD1; J: TRBJ2-3; CDR3: CASSSHRGRTDTQYF; DNA: TGTGCCAGCTCATCTCACAGGGGGAGGACAGATACGCAGTATTTT
size: .; length: 14; V: TRBV2; D: .; J: TRBJ1-1; CDR3: CASSEALLDGKAFF; DNA: TGTGCCAGCAGTGAAGCGCTTCTAGACGGTAAGGCTTTCTTT
size: .; length: 17; V: TRBV10-1; D: .; J: TRBJ1-5; CDR3: CASSEPDSRAGGEPQHF; DNA: TGCGCCAGCAGTGAACCGGACAGCCGGGCGGGGGGTGAGCCCCAGCATTTT
size: .; length: 13; V: TRBV21-1; D: .; J: TRBJ2-1; CDR3: CASSKWRSPRRFF; DNA: TGTGCCAGCAGCAAATGGCGGAGCCCCCGACGTTTCTTC
size: .; length: 13; V: TRBV5-1; D: .; J: TRBJ2-5; CDR3: CASRPGNQETQYF; DNA: TGCGCCAGCAGGCCGGGGAACCAAGAGACCCAGTACTTC
size: .; length: 19; V: TRBV9; D: TRBD2; J: TRBJ2-3; CDR3: CASSVLGLAGITSTDTQYF; DNA: TGTGCCAGCAGCGTACTCGGGCTAGCGGGGATAACTAGCACAGATACGCAGTATTTT
size: .; length: 15; V: TRBV6-1; D: TRBD2; J: TRBJ2-7; CDR3: CAIKEGLAGGYEQYF; DNA: TGTGCCATCAAGGAGGGGTTAGCGGGAGGATACGAGCAGTACTTC
size: .; length: 13; V: TRBV11-3; D: .; J: TRBJ2-3; CDR3: CASSLEGSDTQYF; DNA: TGTGCCAGCAGCTTAGAGGGTAGTGATACGCAGTATTTT
size: .; length: 16; V: TRBV5-1; D: .; J: TRBJ2-1; CDR3: CASSLDGPRKANEQFF; DNA: TGCGCCAGCAGCTTGGATGGGCCCCGGAAGGCCAATGAGCAGTTCTTC
size: .; length: 15; V: TRBV4-3; D: TRBD1; J: TRBJ1-4; CDR3: CASSQPGQGNEKLFF; DNA: TGCGCCAGCAGCCAACCTGGACAGGGCAATGAAAAACTGTTTTTT
size: .; length: 14; V: TRBV7-3; D: .; J: TRBJ2-1; CDR3: CASSPGPFLNEQFF; DNA: TGTGCCAGCAGCCCCGGGCCTTTCCTCAATGAGCAGTTCTTC